This TCR beta chain was observed in a study of cytomegalovirus exposure and HLA in healthy donors. V dropped 0 bases and J dropped 7 bases, with 15 bases sitting between them. This CDR3 is 16 amino acids long. The germline V gene encodes CDR1 MNHEY and CDR2 SVGAGI. General study points: Most observed TCR sequences were rare, whereas some public TCRs were detected in many donors.

Amplification used 60 Vbeta primers and 13 Jbeta primers. Sequenced by immunoSEQ multiplex PCR; TCRdb stores in-frame clones only, minus some. The sample records under 200,000 clones, approximately 86% being singletons. To note about this clone: The antigen is undetermined.

The chain recombines TRBV6-5 with TRBJ1-4; D is uncertain. This receptor was obtained from a woman in her thirties in good health and CMV-seronegative. The sequencing input was PBMCs. The CDR3 bases are TGTGCCAGCAGTTACTCGAACATTCGCGCGGCTGAAAAACTGTTTTTT. Residues: CASSYSNIRAAEKLFF.